Presented here are 24 T cell receptor beta chains from one specimen sequenced in a study of shared clonotypes between healthy human individuals. Measured with immunoSEQ multiplex PCR; TCRdb has only the in-frame clones, and not every one. The table has 1.4 million or so clones, approximately 98.5% seen once; the top ten hold over 0.3%. Sequencing was performed on naive CD4+ T cells sorted from blood. Noted subset: CD45RA+ positively selected. The receptors here all came from a man aged 25 to 45 in good health.

The chain combines TRBV7-9 with TRBJ1-4; 8 nucleotides agree with TRBD1. The germline CDR1 and CDR2 sequences are SEHNR and FQNEAQ (reference sequence). The CDR3 is made up of 16 amino acids. Trimming at V came to 3 bases and at J to 4 bases, leaving 7 bases not matched to a gene. The CDR3 region has the DNA TGTGCCAGCAGCTTGTCCAGGGGGCGGGGTAATGAAAAACTGTTTTTT. Encoded protein: CASSLSRGRGNEKLFF. Full variable domain (missing parts from reference TRBV7-9 and TRBJ1-4): DTGVSQNPRHKITKRGQNVTFRCDPISEHNRLYWYRQTLGQGPEFLTYFQNEAQLEKSRLLSDRFSAERPKGSFSTLEIQRTEQGDSAMYLCASSLSRGRGNEKLFFGSGTQLSVL.

This sequence joins TRBV18 and TRBJ2-1; 7 bases match TRBD1. Germline loops: CDR1 KGHSH, CDR2 LQKENI. The junction had 4 bases not matched to a gene; V was cut back by 1 base and J by 10 bases. The CDR3 covers 13 residues. The CDR3 sequence is CASSPQGQKEQFF. The CDR3 nucleotides read TGTGCCAGCTCACCACAGGGACAGAAAGAGCAGTTCTTC.

This chain joins TRBV4-3 and TRBJ1-5; D is ambiguous. The germline gives CDR1 LGHNA, CDR2 YSLEER. There are 13 residues in the CDR3. The V and J ends lost 0 bases and 1 base respectively, with 1 base between them. For the CDR3, the DNA is TGCGCCAGCAGCCAAGAAAGCAATCAGCCCCAGCATTTT. The encoded protein is CASSQESNQPQHF.

The chain recombines TRBV5-1 with TRBJ1-3; no clear D. Germline V CDR1 and CDR2: SGHRS, YFSETQ. There are 16 residues in the CDR3. Trimming shortened V by 2 bases and J by 1 base, and 13 bases separated the two germline ends. The CDR3 bases are TGCGCCAGCAGCTTTCGTAGCCTGACGTCTGGAAACACCATATATTTT. This gives the protein CASSFRSLTSGNTIYF.

The chain couples TRBV5-4 to TRBJ2-3; no definite D call. Per the germline V gene, CDR1 is SGHNT and CDR2 is YYREEE (reference sequence). The CDR3 is 14 amino acids. With 0 bases removed from V and 6 bases from J, the gap between germline ends came to 11 bases. CDR3 in DNA: TGTGCCAGCAGCTTGGGGCACTCCGGCGATACGCAGTATTTT. Amino acids: CASSLGHSGDTQYF.

This chain connects TRBV6-5 to TRBJ1-2, with TRBD1 as a possible D gene (5 bases). The CDR3 contains 15 residues. The germline V and J ends were trimmed by 2 bases and 2 bases, with 12 bases remaining between them. The germline V gene encodes CDR1 MNHEY and CDR2 SVGAGI. DNA for the CDR3: TGTGCCAGCAGTTACCTAGTAGGGACGAACTATGGCTACACCTTC. It specifies CASSYLVGTNYGYTF.

Only a few counts were recorded for this clone. The chain links TRBV5-1 to TRBJ2-5; D gene unclear. CDR1 is SGHRS, CDR2 YFSETQ, per germline. CDR3 length equals 13 residues. Trimming took off 2 bases at V and 1 base at J, with 6 bases between the two ends. The CDR3 here is CASSFSAQETQYF. The DNA for the CDR3 is TGCGCCAGCAGCTTTTCAGCCCAAGAGACCCAGTACTTC.

The rearrangement uses TRBV10-1 and TRBJ2-7; D is possibly TRBD2 (6 bases). Per germline, CDR1 WNHNN and CDR2 SYGVQD (reference sequence). Deletions cut 3 bases from V and 0 bases from J, with 12 bases between. This CDR3 is 15 amino acids long. The CDR3 nucleotides read TGCGCCAGCAGTGAAGGTCCTAGCGCCTCCTACGAGCAGTACTTC. It is translated as CASSEGPSASYEQYF.

This chain uses TRBV5-4 with TRBJ2-7; D may be TRBD1 or TRBD2 (5 bases each). The CDR3 totals 14 residues. The V and J ends lost 0 bases and 7 bases respectively, with 14 bases between them. Germline V gene lookup returns CDR1 SGHNT and CDR2 YYREEE (reference sequence). CDR3 region: CASSLEVLGVEQYF. The CDR3 nucleotides are TGTGCCAGCAGCTTGGAGGTTTTGGGGGTTGAGCAGTACTTC.

V usage is TRBV5-4 and J usage is TRBJ2-2; tentative D call: TRBD1 (6 bases). V lost 1 base and J lost 7, with 14 bases in between. Germline V lookup: CDR1 SGHNT, CDR2 YYREEE (reference sequence). The CDR3 totals 15 residues. The CDR3 sequence: CASSLQQGTIGELFF. CDR3 in DNA: TGTGCCAGCAGCTTGCAACAGGGAACAATCGGGGAGCTGTTTTTT.

The count of this clone is one. The chain recombines TRBV4-3 with TRBJ1-3; D is ambiguous. V lost 0 bases and J 0 bases, leaving 6 bases between the germline ends. Germline V lookup: CDR1 LGHNA, CDR2 YSLEER. The CDR3 spans 15 residues. CDR3 region: CASSQEPISGNTIYF. CDR3 bases: TGCGCCAGCAGCCAAGAACCGATCTCTGGAAACACCATATATTTT.

This clone was detected once. The chain joins TRBV5-1 to TRBJ2-1; 12 nucleotides agree with TRBD2. Trimming cost V 0 bases and J 4 bases; bases outside gene matches: 14. Germline CDR1 SGHRS, CDR2 YFSETQ. The CDR3 consists of 20 residues. The CDR3 sequence: CASSLGPSGRALLGYNEQFF. CDR3 nucleotide sequence: TGCGCCAGCAGCTTGGGGCCTAGCGGGAGGGCCTTACTGGGGTACAATGAGCAGTTCTTC.

The J gene is TRBJ2-7, the V gene TRBV18; the match to TRBD1 covers 7 bases. This CDR3 region has 14 residues. CDR1 is KGHSH, CDR2 LQKENI, per germline. With V trimmed by 6 bases and J by 11 bases, 16 bases remained unmatched. In DNA, the CDR3 is TGTGCCAGCTCCCTGGAGAGACAGGGAAGAGAAAAGTACTTC. It encodes CASSLERQGREKYF.

The chain employs TRBV15 and TRBJ2-6, with no clear D. The CDR3 is made up of 18 amino acids. Per germline, CDR1 LNHNV and CDR2 YYDKDF (reference sequence). The V and J ends lost 0 bases and 3 bases respectively, with 15 bases between them. CDR3 region: CATSRDDRNSYGANVLTF. As DNA, the CDR3 is TGTGCCACCAGCAGAGATGATCGGAATTCGTATGGGGCCAACGTCCTGACTTTC.

The chain links TRBV2 to TRBJ2-7, with a possible D match to TRBD1 (5 bases). This CDR3 has 16 amino acids. The germline V gene encodes CDR1 SNHLY and CDR2 FYNNEI. Trimming cost V 4 bases and J 4 bases, with 20 bases left between them. CDR3 sequence (DNA): TGTGCCAGCAGTGTCAGAACGGGCCTGTCAGGGTACGAGCAGTACTTC. Translating it yields CASSVRTGLSGYEQYF.

With regard to this clone: The identical CDR3 is also encoded by other nucleotide sequences in the sample. The chain links TRBV7-9 to TRBJ1-4; D is uncertain. V shed 3 bases and J shed 7 bases, with 3 bases lying between them. The CDR3 length is 11 residues. The germline gives CDR1 SEHNR, CDR2 FQNEAQ (reference sequence). This chain's CDR3 is CASSFSEKLFF. CDR3 nucleotide sequence: TGTGCCAGCAGCTTTTCTGAAAAACTGTTTTTT. The full variable domain, completed using reference TRBV7-9 and TRBJ1-4, is DTGVSQNPRHKITKRGQNVTFRCDPISEHNRLYWYRQTLGQGPEFLTYFQNEAQLEKSRLLSDRFSAERPKGSFSTLEIQRTEQGDSAMYLCASSFSEKLFFGSGTQLSVL.

As for this clone: At the DNA level, this CDR3 is encoded by other sequences in the same sample as well. The rearrangement links TRBV5-1 to TRBJ2-1; 11 bases map to TRBD2. In germline, CDR1 is SGHRS, CDR2 YFSETQ. This CDR3 has 15 residues. With 4 bases clipped from V and 3 bases from J, the junction kept 3 bases outside the gene matches. CDR3 loop: CASSRGLADYNEQFF. The CDR3 DNA is TGCGCCAGCAGCCGGGGACTAGCGGACTACAATGAGCAGTTCTTC.

This clone was picked up a small number of times. This chain connects TRBV28 to TRBJ1-2, with a tentative D call TRBD1 (5 bases). CDR3 length: 10 amino acids. Looked up from germline, CDR1 is MDHEN and CDR2 is SYDVKM. The CDR3 is CACRGYGYTF. The CDR3 coding sequence is TGTGCATGTAGGGGCTATGGCTACACCTTC.

The chain employs TRBV28 and TRBJ1-3; 10 nucleotides align to TRBD1. This CDR3 is 15 amino acids long. Germline loops: CDR1 MDHEN, CDR2 SYDVKM. The ends lost 5 bases at V and 11 bases at J; junction bases unmatched: 12. Here the CDR3 reads CASSQRTGGNSAIYF. As DNA, the CDR3 is TGTGCCAGCAGTCAAAGGACAGGGGGTAATTCGGCCATATATTTT.

The chain uses TRBV6-1 and TRBJ2-7; 7 bases are a match to TRBD1. CDR3 length equals 12 residues. CDR1 is MNHNS and CDR2 is SASEGT in the germline V gene. Trimming removed 8 bases from V and 2 bases from J; junction bases left unmatched: 3. CDR3: CASVQGAYEQYF. The DNA for the CDR3 is TGTGCCAGCGTCCAGGGGGCCTACGAGCAGTACTTC.

The rearrangement links TRBV5-1 to TRBJ2-3, with 7 bases identical to TRBD2. CDR1 is SGHRS and CDR2 is YFSETQ in the germline V gene. Germline trimming cut 1 base from V and 3 bases from J; bases unmatched to any gene: 8. This CDR3 region has 16 residues. CDR3 coding DNA: TGCGCCAGCAGCTTGCCCCTCAGCGGGGCGACAGATACGCAGTATTTT. As protein: CASSLPLSGATDTQYF.

This rearrangement joins TRBV2 to TRBJ1-5, with TRBD1 as a possible D gene (6 bases). Germline V CDR1 and CDR2: SNHLY, FYNNEI. This CDR3 contains 14 residues. The ends were cut back, 6 bases at V and 3 bases at J, with 12 bases in the middle. The CDR3 reads CASSRQVDNQPQHF. The CDR3 DNA is TGTGCCAGCAGCCGACAGGTCGACAATCAGCCCCAGCATTTT.

This chain links TRBV27 with TRBJ2-3; D ambiguous. CDR1 is MNHEY, CDR2 SMNVEV, per germline (reference sequence). Trimming took off 5 bases at V and 8 bases at J, with 11 bases between the two ends. The CDR3 covers 12 residues. The CDR3 sequence: CASSPSFGTQYF. The CDR3 DNA reads TGTGCCAGCAGTCCCTCGTTTGGTACGCAGTATTTT.

This clone showed up just once. CDR3 in amino acids: CASTTGVLVSGANVLTF. CDR3 sequence (DNA): TGTGCCAGCACTACGGGAGTTCTGGTATCTGGGGCCAACGTCCTGACTTTC. V is TRBV9 and J is TRBJ2-6; TRBD2 might be the D (6 bases). This CDR3 region has 17 residues. The germline CDR1 and CDR2 sequences are SGDLS and YYNGEE. V lost 6 bases to trimming and J lost 1 base, with 17 bases between them. Based on the CDR3 plus reference TRBV9 and TRBJ2-6, the full variable domain is DSGVTQTPKHLITATGQRVTLRCSPRSGDLSVYWYQQSLDQGLQFLIQYYNGEERAKGNILERFSAQQFPDLHSELNLSSLELGDSALYFCASTTGVLVSGANVLTFGAGSRLTVL.